These 3 T cell receptor beta chains were sequenced from one sample in a study of beta chain features in type 1 diabetes. cDNA synthesis used the whole RNA isolate, giving expressed TCRB sequences. Sequencing used immunoSEQ multiplex PCR; TCRdb keeps in-frame clones, though not all of them. The sample carries some 410,000 clones, over 10% recorded once. Sequenced input: naive CD4+ T cells from blood. The receptors were gathered from a woman between 18 and 29 years old in good health.

The chain combines TRBV29-1 with TRBJ2-3; weak D call: TRBD2 (6 bases). The germline CDR1 and CDR2 sequences are SQVTM and ANQGSEA. The CDR3 runs 15 residues. V was trimmed by 6 bases and J by 0 bases, leaving 16 bases between them. CDR3 in DNA: TGCAGCGTGTCCGGGGTAGCGGATAGCACAGATACGCAGTATTTT. The encoded protein is CSVSGVADSTDTQYF.

This clone was observed a few times. The chain couples TRBV7-3 to TRBJ2-6; no firm D call. CDR1 and CDR2 from the germline V gene are SGHTA and FQGTGA. V was trimmed by 4 bases and J by 4 bases, leaving 8 bases between them. This CDR3 has 14 residues. The CDR3 bases are TGTGCCAGCAGCTCCTCAAACGGGGCCAACGTCCTGACTTTC. It yields the protein CASSSSNGANVLTF.

The CDR3 nucleotides are TGCAGCGTTGACGAGGGGGCGGAAAAACTGTTTTTT. Translated: CSVDEGAEKLFF. This chain joins TRBV29-1 and TRBJ1-4; 7 bases line up with TRBD1. Trimming removed 3 bases from V and 8 bases from J; junction bases left unmatched: 3. CDR1 and CDR2 from the germline V gene are SQVTM and ANQGSEA. This CDR3 spans 12 amino acids.